This passage covers 9 T cell receptor beta chains from one sample sequenced in a study of human T cells and chemical hapten exposure. Time point meaning: patch test 2, 6 weeks after DPC sensitization. As for treatment: therapeutic diphenylcyclopropenone sensitization with weekly scalp DPC. TCRdb reprocessed the RACE reads with MiXCR, giving one entry per CDR3 protein. The repertoire holds roughly 84,000 distinct CDR3 sequences, with more than 9% as singletons. Sequences were derived from whole blood, sampled in connection with sensitization to the hapten diphenylcyclopropenone (DPC). Receptor source: a woman aged 45 to 65 with alopecia areata. Some clones in this sample may be carry-over from other donors' samples.

The chain uses TRBV5-4 and TRBJ1-2; D might be TRBD1 (6 bases). V lost 4 bases and J lost 4, with 14 bases in between. Germline assignment: CDR1 SGHNT and CDR2 YYREEE (reference sequence). The CDR3 loop spans 14 amino acids. DNA of the CDR3: TGTGCCAGCAGCCCGGGGGGGCCCAGCTATGGCTACACCTTC. Its translation is CASSPGGPSYGYTF.

This clonotype was detected ten times or more. The J gene is TRBJ2-4, the V gene TRBV3-1; possible D gene TRBD1, 6 bases. Germline V gene lookup returns CDR1 LGHDT and CDR2 YNNKEL (reference sequence). This CDR3 region has 14 residues. Trimming stripped 5 bases from V and 1 base from J, with 9 bases between. CDR3: CASSVQGAKNIQYF. The CDR3 coding sequence is TGTGCCAGCAGCGTACAGGGTGCCAAAAACATTCAGTACTTC.

This clonotype was seen ten or more times. The chain combines TRBV7-2 with TRBJ2-4; D possibly corresponds to TRBD2 (7 bases). The CDR3 runs to 17 residues. In germline, CDR1 is SGHTA, CDR2 FQGNSA. Trimming removed 1 base at V and 9 bases at J, with 22 bases between. The CDR3 DNA reads TGTGCCAGCAGCTTAGGGTCGGGGGGCGGACGGGTACGCATTCAGTACTTC. Translation gives CASSLGSGGGRVRIQYF. Full variable domain (remainder filled in from reference TRBV7-2 and TRBJ2-4): GAGVSQSPSNKVTEKGKDVELRCDPISGHTALYWYRQSLGQGLEFLIYFQGNSAPDKSGLPSDRFSAERTGGSVSTLTIQRTQQEDSAVYLCASSLGSGGGRVRIQYFGAGTRLSVL.

This clonotype was seen repeatedly, ten times or more. The chain combines TRBV29-1 with TRBJ1-1; D not resolved. Trimming shortened V by 7 bases and J by 2 bases, and 11 bases separated the two germline ends. Germline assignment: CDR1 SQVTM and CDR2 ANQGSEA. The CDR3 has 12 residues. For the CDR3, the DNA is TGCAGCGGAGTCCGGCCCAACACTGAAGCTTTCTTT. Translated, it gives CSGVRPNTEAFF. Variable domain in full (rest from reference TRBV29-1 and TRBJ1-1): SAVISQKPSRDICQRGTSLTIQCQVDSQVTMMFWYRQQPGQSLTLIATANQGSEATYESGFVIDKFPISRPNLTFSTLTVSNMSPEDSSIYLCSGVRPNTEAFFGQGTRLTVV.

V and J are TRBV4-1 and TRBJ1-3, with TRBD1 matching over 8 bases. The ends lost 4 bases at V and 3 bases at J; junction bases unmatched: 17. Germline V gene sequence: CDR1 MGHRA, CDR2 YSYEKL. This CDR3 is 19 amino acids long. In DNA, the CDR3 is TGCGCCAGCAGCCCGCGATACCGGGACAGGAGAACTTTTGGAAACACCATATATTTT. Translating it yields CASSPRYRDRRTFGNTIYF.

The table lists this clonotype with a few counts. The V and J genes are TRBV29-1 and TRBJ2-5; D is perhaps TRBD1 (6 bases). Per the germline V gene, CDR1 is SQVTM and CDR2 is ANQGSEA. The CDR3 loop spans 12 amino acids. Trimming left V 7 bases short and J 2 bases short, with 11 bases between. The CDR3, as DNA: TGCAGCGAAAGGACAGCACAAGAGACCCAGTACTTC. This encodes CSERTAQETQYF.

The rearrangement joins TRBV4-1 to TRBJ2-1; a possible D gene is TRBD2 (5 bases). The CDR3 runs to 14 residues. The germline CDR1 and CDR2 sequences are MGHRA and YSYEKL. Trimming took 2 bases from V and 2 from J, leaving 7 bases between them. The CDR3 bases are TGCGCCAGCAGCCAACCGGGAACCTACAATGAGCAGTTCTTC. Its translation: CASSQPGTYNEQFF.

In this sample, this clonotype turned up many times. The CDR3: CASSLQTSGRIYNEQFF. The CDR3 DNA sequence: TGTGCCAGCAGTTTACAAACTAGCGGGAGGATCTACAATGAGCAGTTCTTC. This sequence joins TRBV12-3 or TRBV12-4 and TRBJ2-1; 12 bases fit TRBD2. V shed 2 bases, J shed 3 bases, and the junction held 5 bases outside the gene matches. The CDR3 extends over 17 amino acids.

This clonotype was found many times. The gene calls are TRBV12-3 or TRBV12-4 and TRBJ2-1, with TRBD1 as a possible D gene (5 bases). V was pared by 5 bases and J by 2 bases, with 13 bases between. The CDR3 covers 15 residues. CDR3 sequence reads: CASSEDSQPYNEQFF. The CDR3 DNA reads TGTGCCAGCAGTGAAGACAGCCAGCCCTACAATGAGCAGTTCTTC.